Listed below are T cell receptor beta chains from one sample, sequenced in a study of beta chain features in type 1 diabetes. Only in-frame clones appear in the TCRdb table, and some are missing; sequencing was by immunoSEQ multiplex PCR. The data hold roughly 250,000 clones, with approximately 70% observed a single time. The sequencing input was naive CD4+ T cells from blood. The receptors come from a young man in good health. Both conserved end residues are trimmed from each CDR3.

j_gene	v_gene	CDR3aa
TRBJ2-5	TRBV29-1	SARAGLTGETQY
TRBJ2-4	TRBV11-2	ASSLESGGKNIQY
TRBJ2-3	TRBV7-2	ASSQTWSGGTDTQY
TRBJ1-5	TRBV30	AWSARGNQPQH
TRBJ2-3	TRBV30	AWGSPDTQY
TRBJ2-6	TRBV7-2	ASSLTPSGANVLT
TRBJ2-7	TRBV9	ASSVDDVEGYEQY
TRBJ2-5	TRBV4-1	ASRTSLNQETQY
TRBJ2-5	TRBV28	ASTMPGHVGETQY
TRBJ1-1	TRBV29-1	SVEGRLNTEAF
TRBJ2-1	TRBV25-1	ASSLGTGVYNEQF
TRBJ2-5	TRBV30	AWSLGGTETQY
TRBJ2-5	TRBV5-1	ASSLGLAGIETQY
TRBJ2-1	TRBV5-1	ASSLQRDNEQF
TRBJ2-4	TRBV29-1	SVEGQGNIQY
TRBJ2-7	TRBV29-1	SVKGGSSYEQY
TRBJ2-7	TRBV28	ASTPGGTRTYEQY
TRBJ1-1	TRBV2	ASSGWTGMEAF
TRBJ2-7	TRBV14	ASSQVASGSWKQY
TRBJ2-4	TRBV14	ASSQDGRMDIQY
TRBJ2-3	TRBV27	ASSLGGGSTDTQY
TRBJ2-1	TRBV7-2	ASSPPRYEQF
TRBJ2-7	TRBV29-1	SVWSRATSGSYEQY
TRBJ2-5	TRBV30	AWSITSSTRAQY
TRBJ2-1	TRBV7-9	ASSRNFSGREQF
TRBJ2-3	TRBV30	AWSLTGYTDTQY
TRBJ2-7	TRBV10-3	AIRAGTGDNEQY
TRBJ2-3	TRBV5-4	ASSALAGGPASTDTQY
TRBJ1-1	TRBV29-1	SARDGRSLEAF
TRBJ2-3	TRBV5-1	ASSLRAGPTDTQY
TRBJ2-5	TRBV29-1	SVEETGETQY
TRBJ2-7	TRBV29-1	SAGLAGAYEQY
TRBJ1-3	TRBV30	AWTGQSGNTIY
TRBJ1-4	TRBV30	GYLSEKLF
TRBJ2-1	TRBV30	AWSDPGRSSYNEQF
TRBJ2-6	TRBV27	ASSLAGANVLT
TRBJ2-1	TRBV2	ASSGNARNEQF
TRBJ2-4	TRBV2	ASSFGRAKNIQY
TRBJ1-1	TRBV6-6	ASSYSQDVNTEAF
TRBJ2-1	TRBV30	AWSVGTYNEQF
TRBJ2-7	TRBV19	ASSADRDSYEQY
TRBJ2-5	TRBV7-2	ASSLAPSGSETQY
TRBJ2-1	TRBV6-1	ASTTAGLAGGKF
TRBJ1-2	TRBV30	AWRPDRLASYT
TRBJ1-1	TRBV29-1	SVGEWNTEAF
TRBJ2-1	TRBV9	ASSSGHNEQF
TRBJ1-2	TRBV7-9	ASSLDSFSGYT
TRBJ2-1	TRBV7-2	ASSLTAYNEQF
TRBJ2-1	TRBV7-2	ASSPGLVYNEQF
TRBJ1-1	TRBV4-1	ASSTPGRMNTEAF
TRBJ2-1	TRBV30	AWTWPGLAGQYNEQF